One and the same sample provided the 24 T cell receptor beta chains below, sequenced in a study of cytomegalovirus exposure and HLA in healthy donors. PCR primers comprised 60 Vbeta and 13 Jbeta primers. Clones were read by immunoSEQ multiplex PCR, and TCRdb kept only the in-frame ones, dropping some. The table records over 100,000 clones, about 70% of them present only once. Sample: PBMCs. These receptors were obtained from a man younger than 40 in good health and CMV-seropositive.

The chain recombines TRBV10-1 with TRBJ2-2, with D possibly being TRBD2 (6 bases). The germline V and J ends were trimmed by 4 bases and 6 bases, with 6 bases remaining between them. CDR1 is WNHNN, CDR2 SYGVQD, per germline (reference sequence). The CDR3 consists of 12 residues. The CDR3, as DNA: TGCGCCAGCAGTGGGGAGGCCGGGGAGCTGTTTTTT. This translates into CASSGEAGELFF.

A single count supports this clone. The chain uses TRBV5-6 and TRBJ2-7; D is possibly TRBD1 (9 bases). V shed 3 bases and J shed 4 bases, with 29 bases lying between them. This CDR3 has 19 residues. Germline V gene sequence: CDR1 SGHDT, CDR2 YYEEEE. The CDR3 loop reads CASSWGPGQGAGGRYEQYF. DNA of the CDR3: TGTGCCAGCAGCTGGGGACCGGGACAGGGTGCGGGAGGAAGGTACGAGCAGTACTTC.

The CDR3 DNA sequence: TGTGCCAGCAGCGTAGGGGCGGGAGGCACCTACGAGCAGTACTTC. Its protein is CASSVGAGGTYEQYF. The chain carries TRBV9 and TRBJ2-7, with 8 bases aligning to TRBD2. This CDR3 comprises 15 residues. With V trimmed by 0 bases and J by 2 bases, 4 bases remained unmatched. Germline CDR1 reads SGDLS; CDR2 reads YYNGEE.

This chain uses TRBV11-2 with TRBJ1-1; no firm D call. Germline lookup yields CDR1 SGHAT and CDR2 FQNNGV. This CDR3 has 10 residues. With 8 bases removed from V and 8 bases from J, the gap between germline ends came to 9 bases. The CDR3 reads CASGRGEAFF. In DNA, the CDR3 is TGTGCCAGCGGTCGCGGAGAAGCTTTCTTT.

The genes are TRBV4-3 and TRBJ1-1, with D possibly TRBD1 on 6 matching bases. The CDR3 length is 14 residues. V was cut by 4 bases and J by 13 bases, with 22 bases left in between. Germline V gives CDR1 LGHNA, CDR2 YSLEER. The CDR3 here is CASSRSAAGEIGFF. The CDR3 nucleotides read TGCGCCAGCAGCCGGTCCGCGGCAGGGGAAATTGGTTTCTTT.

The chain employs TRBV7-2 and TRBJ1-5; D is ambiguous. The germline CDR1 and CDR2 sequences are SGHTA and FQGNSA. V gave up 2 bases and J gave up 5 bases, with 7 bases separating them. The CDR3 loop spans 13 amino acids. CDR3 protein: CASSLNGDQPQHF. Here the CDR3 DNA reads TGTGCCAGCAGCTTAAACGGGGATCAGCCCCAGCATTTT.

This clone came up once. V and J are TRBV7-9 and TRBJ1-4; 8 bases are a match to TRBD1. Losses at the gene ends were 1 base for V and 5 bases for J; bases not matched to a gene: 3. The germline CDR1 and CDR2 sequences are SEHNR and FQNEAQ (reference sequence). The CDR3 is 15 amino acids. This CDR3 reads CASSLGDRRNEKLFF. CDR3 sequence (DNA): TGTGCCAGCAGCTTAGGGGACAGGAGGAATGAAAAACTGTTTTTT.

The CDR3 coding sequence is TGCAGCGTTGTAGGGACAGGGCGATATGGCTACACCTTC. The encoded protein is CSVVGTGRYGYTF. The rearrangement uses TRBV29-1 and TRBJ1-2, with 9 positions matching TRBD1. Trimming at V came to 4 bases and at J to 5 bases, leaving 5 bases not matched to a gene. CDR1 SQVTM and CDR2 ANQGSEA come from the germline V gene. The CDR3 loop spans 13 amino acids.

The J gene is TRBJ2-1, the V gene TRBV27; 14 nucleotides align to TRBD2. Germline CDR1 and CDR2: MNHEY and SMNVEV (reference sequence). The CDR3 spans 16 residues. V lost 2 bases, J lost 7 bases, and 4 bases stayed unmatched. DNA of the CDR3: TGTGCCAGCAGTTTAGGACTAGCGGGGGGTAGGAATGAGCAGTTCTTC. Translating gives CASSLGLAGGRNEQFF.

This chain joins TRBV5-6 and TRBJ2-1; perhaps TRBD1 as D (5 bases). Trimming removed 0 bases at V and 1 base at J, with 11 bases between. The CDR3 sequence is 16 residues long. Germline values: CDR1 SGHDT, CDR2 YYEEEE. CDR3 bases: TGTGCCAGCAGCTTGGAGGCAGGGTATTCCTACAATGAGCAGTTCTTC. Its translation is CASSLEAGYSYNEQFF.

This clone has only a few counts. The chain joins TRBV6-5 to TRBJ1-4; TRBD1 agrees at 7 bases. Germline-derived CDR1 and CDR2 are MNHEY and SVGAGI. The CDR3 consists of 15 residues. Trimming at V came to 5 bases and at J to 5 bases, leaving 8 bases not matched to a gene. CDR3 amino acids: CASSQPGTDNEKLFF. CDR3 nucleotide sequence: TGTGCCAGCAGTCAACCCGGGACAGACAATGAAAAACTGTTTTTT.

CDR3 in DNA: TGTGCCATCAGTGAGAGACAGGGAAGGGATCAGCCCCAGCATTTT. This codes for CAISERQGRDQPQHF. V and J are TRBV10-3 and TRBJ1-5; 7 positions agree with TRBD1. Trimming removed 2 bases from V and 5 bases from J; junction bases left unmatched: 6. The CDR3 extends over 15 amino acids. Per germline, CDR1 ENHRY and CDR2 SYGVKD.

The chain recombines TRBV18 with TRBJ2-7; D unresolved. Germline V gene sequence: CDR1 KGHSH, CDR2 LQKENI. V gave up 4 bases and J gave up 5 bases, with 15 bases separating them. This CDR3 contains 14 residues. The CDR3 coding sequence is TGTGCCAGCTCACTGGGCCAGACCCTCCACGAGCAGTACTTC. Its protein product is CASSLGQTLHEQYF.

This clone was detected a few times. The rearrangement uses TRBV6-6 and TRBJ2-7, with D unresolved. The CDR3 has 11 amino acids. Trimming pared 6 bases from V and 12 bases from J, leaving 15 bases between. The germline CDR1 and CDR2 sequences are MNHNY and SVGAGI (reference sequence). The CDR3 protein is CASSVTGAWYF. The CDR3, as DNA: TGTGCCAGCAGCGTGACCGGAGCTTGGTACTTC.

This clone was recorded a few times. V gene TRBV29-1 combines with J gene TRBJ1-5, with no clear D. V gave up 4 bases and J gave up 5 bases, with 6 bases separating them. Germline values: CDR1 SQVTM, CDR2 ANQGSEA. This CDR3 region has 11 residues. The CDR3 DNA sequence: TGCAGCGTTGGAGGAGATCAGCCCCAGCATTTT. Translated: CSVGGDQPQHF.

The gene calls are TRBV18 and TRBJ1-6; 7 bases are shared with TRBD1. The J segment lost 10 bases and the V segment lost 3 bases, leaving 3 bases of the junction unmatched. Per germline, CDR1 KGHSH and CDR2 LQKENI. The CDR3 totals 13 residues. The CDR3 nucleotides read TGTGCCAGCTCACCGGGACAGATCTCACCCCTCCACTTT. It specifies CASSPGQISPLHF. The entire variable domain, with the rest obtained from reference TRBV18 and TRBJ1-6, is as follows: NAGVMQNPRHLVRRRGQEARLRCSPMKGHSHVYWYRQLPEEGLKFMVYLQKENIIDESGMPKERFSAEFPKEGPSILRIQQVVRGDSAAYFCASSPGQISPLHFGNGTRLTVT.

The rearrangement links TRBV29-1 to TRBJ1-1; perhaps TRBD1 as D (6 bases). The germline V gene encodes CDR1 SQVTM and CDR2 ANQGSEA. V shed 6 bases and J shed 1 base, with 15 bases lying between them. There are 14 residues in the CDR3. CDR3 in DNA: TGCAGCGTCCATCCTTCAGGGGCGAACACTGAAGCTTTCTTT. It translates to CSVHPSGANTEAFF.

The V and J genes are TRBV10-1 and TRBJ1-2; D may be TRBD1 (5 bases). V lost 6 bases and J lost 4, with 15 bases in between. This CDR3 is built from 14 residues. Per the germline V gene, CDR1 is WNHNN and CDR2 is SYGVQD (reference sequence). The CDR3 spells CASSPGGQSYGYTF. CDR3 DNA: TGCGCCAGCAGCCCCGGGGGTCAGAGCTATGGCTACACCTTC.

This clone was observed a handful of times. V usage is TRBV4-3 and J usage is TRBJ2-1, with D possibly TRBD2 on 5 matching bases. The CDR3 totals 14 residues. CDR1 and CDR2 from the germline V gene are LGHNA and YSLEER. Trimming took off 7 bases at V and 5 bases at J, with 15 bases between the two ends. CDR3 in DNA: TGCGCCAGCAAAATCTCTAGCCGGAACAATGAGCAGTTCTTC. It is translated as CASKISSRNNEQFF.

V usage is TRBV2 and J usage is TRBJ1-2; D possibly corresponds to TRBD1 (6 bases). V was clipped by 8 bases and J by 5 bases, with 24 bases between them. The CDR3 is made up of 16 amino acids. Germline V CDR1 and CDR2: SNHLY, FYNNEI. The CDR3 region is CASAIVQGLGDYGYTF. The CDR3 DNA reads as TGTGCCAGCGCGATCGTACAGGGCCTTGGGGATTATGGCTACACCTTC.

CDR3 loop: CASSLERGGGPAEQYF. The CDR3 coding sequence is TGCGCCAGCAGCTTGGAACGAGGCGGGGGTCCGGCCGAGCAGTACTTC. The genes are TRBV5-1 and TRBJ2-5, with 7 bases fitting TRBD2. The last part of the DNA fits TRBJ2-7 better; the J call may be wrong. The germline CDR1 and CDR2 sequences are SGHRS and YFSETQ. CDR3 size: 16 residues.

This clone was picked up a small number of times. The rearrangement uses TRBV7-2 and TRBJ1-1; possible D gene TRBD1, 5 bases. The length of the CDR3 is 19 residues. The V and J ends lost 5 bases and 4 bases respectively, with 29 bases between them. Germline-derived CDR1 and CDR2 are SGHTA and FQGNSA. The CDR3 region is CASSAGGLRGKNRPTEAFF. The CDR3 DNA sequence: TGTGCCAGCAGCGCGGGAGGGCTACGGGGCAAAAACCGGCCCACTGAAGCTTTCTTT.

This chain joins TRBV19 and TRBJ1-4, with no clear D. Germline V gene lookup returns CDR1 LNHDA and CDR2 SQIVND (reference sequence). The CDR3 spans 15 residues. Between the trimmed V and J ends, which lost 3 bases and 0 bases, there was a span of 8 bases. CDR3 sequence: CASSITGATNEKLFF. CDR3 DNA: TGTGCCAGTAGTATTACGGGTGCAACTAATGAAAAACTGTTTTTT.

With respect to this clone: The same CDR3 is also encoded by other DNA sequences in this sample. The chain uses TRBV15 and TRBJ1-6; possible D gene TRBD1, 6 bases. Trimming took off 0 bases at V and 7 bases at J, with 13 bases between the two ends. Germline V CDR1 and CDR2: LNHNV, YYDKDF (reference sequence). This CDR3 has 16 residues. CDR3 nucleotides: TGTGCCACCAGCAGAGAAAGGCAGGGGCAGAATTCACCCCTCCACTTT. Its protein product is CATSRERQGQNSPLHF.